Reported below is one T cell receptor (beta chain). Generated by immunoSEQ multiplex PCR, the TCRdb table keeps only in-frame clones and is missing some. The sample lists some 170,000 clones, approximately 94% occurring once. These data belong to a study of control samples from healthy donors and cancer patients. The germline gives CDR1 KGHDR, CDR2 SFDVKD. CDR3 length: 13 amino acids. The V end lost 8 bases, the J end lost 5 bases, and 12 bases lay between the germline ends. The chain combines TRBV24-1 with TRBJ2-1; D not resolved. The clonotype originates from a man aged 55-75 years with colorectal cancer. Sequenced material: PBMCs. CDR3 in DNA: TGTGCCACCAACCTGCCCCAGAACAATGAGCAGTTCTTC. Translated, it gives CATNLPQNNEQFF.